This T cell receptor beta chain is from a study of vaccination and CD4 T cells after COVID-19. Study-wide background: Overlapping SARS-CoV-2, HCoV-NL63, HCoV-OC43 and HCoV-229E spike peptides stimulated the cells. No peptide, an HIV-1 Nef pool, or a CEFX pool was what each control culture received.

This CDR3 is built from 16 residues. V was pared by 6 bases and J by 9 bases, with 26 bases between. CDR1 is MGHDK, CDR2 SYGVNS, per germline. The treatment: roughly ten-day PBMC culture with coronavirus spike peptide pools or control peptides (ViraFEST assay). Cultured CD4+ T cells had their DNA profiled by the Oncomine TCR Beta short-read assay. Via MiXCR, TCRdb re-called the PCR reads, giving one row per CDR3 protein. The table has some 10,000 distinct CDR3 sequences, around 42% seen once. Findings and caveats of the study: Researchers looked at relatively few convalescent patients and had no early post-infection timepoints. The authors identified 304 of 307 vaccine-specific clones in convalescent patients as spike mono-reactive.

As concerns this clonotype: Its antigen is unidentified.

J is TRBJ1-2 and V is TRBV25-1; D is uncertain. This TCR was sampled from a human donor who had recovered from COVID-19. Material for sequencing was CD4+ T cells from blood, cultured in vitro. The DNA for the CDR3 is TGTGCCAGCAGCAGTCTGGGATCGACCTTTTGGTATTGCTACACCTTC. Amino acid sequence: CASSSLGSTFWYCYTF.